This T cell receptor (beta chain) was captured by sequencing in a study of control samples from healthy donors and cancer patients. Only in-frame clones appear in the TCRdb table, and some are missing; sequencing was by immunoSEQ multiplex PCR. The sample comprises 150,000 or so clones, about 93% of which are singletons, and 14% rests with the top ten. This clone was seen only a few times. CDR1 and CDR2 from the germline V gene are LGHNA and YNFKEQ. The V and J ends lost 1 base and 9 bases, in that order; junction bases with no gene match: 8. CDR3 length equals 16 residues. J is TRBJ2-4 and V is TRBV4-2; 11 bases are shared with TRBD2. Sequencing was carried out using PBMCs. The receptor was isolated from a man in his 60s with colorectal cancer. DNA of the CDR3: TGTGCCAGCAGCCAAGGAGATAGCGGGGGGGCGGGCATTCAGTACTTC. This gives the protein CASSQGDSGGAGIQYF.